Reported below is one T cell receptor (beta chain). These data originate in a study of OX40 agonist ivuxolimab in advanced cancers. As for the study in general: From about 20 to 79 years was the age range, with a mean of around 54 years, and over 70% were male. People who had prior anti-PD-1, anti-PD-L1 or anti-CTLA-4 therapy could take part, and approximately 43% had some.

The method was immunoSEQ multiplex PCR; TCRdb's version includes in-frame clones alone and lacks a portion of them. The table has more than 75,000 clones, roughly 80% seen once. The germline CDR1 and CDR2 sequences are SGDLS and YYNGEE. The V and J ends lost 3 bases and 9 bases respectively, with 13 bases between them. This CDR3 has 13 residues. This receptor was taken from an adult with an advanced solid tumor such as melanoma, head and neck, liver or kidney cancer. Specimen: CD4+ or CD8+ T cells sorted from blood, collected in a trial of the OX40 agonist ivuxolimab. J is TRBJ2-1 and V is TRBV9; TRBD1 is a possible D gene (6 bases). The CDR3 region has the DNA TGTGCCAGCAGCGGGGGGCGGAACCCTGAGCAGTTCTTC. Protein: CASSGGRNPEQFF.